The rows below give T cell receptor beta chains drawn from one sample of a study of identical twins. TCRdb re-called the 5' RACE reads through MiXCR, storing one row per CDR3 protein. The sample has hundreds of thousands of distinct CDR3 sequences, about a tenth seen once; the top ten hold 5% to 5.5%. Sequences were obtained from memory (CD45RO+) T cells sorted from blood. These receptors were collected from a woman aged 18-29 years in good health. Each CDR3 is given with its conserved first and last residue. The D gene is left open where the match is weak. The size of a clone is reported for some rows only, either as once, few or many, or as a class for expanded clones.

J | size | D | V | CDR3 | DNA
TRBJ1-2 | few | . | TRBV5-8 | CASSFRDQDGYTF | TGTGCCAGCAGCTTCAGGGATCAGGATGGCTACACCTTC
TRBJ2-7 | many | . | TRBV20-1 | CSAFNYGPNEQYF | TGCAGTGCGTTCAATTATGGGCCGAACGAGCAGTACTTC
TRBJ2-7 | . | . | TRBV4-3 | CASSQAQGPYEQYF | TGCGCCAGCAGCCAAGCCCAGGGTCCCTACGAGCAGTACTTC
TRBJ1-2 | . | . | TRBV28 | CASSFGVLGYTF | TGTGCCAGCAGTTTCGGGGTATTGGGCTACACCTTC
TRBJ2-3 | . | . | TRBV5-1 | CASSLTKWQAPTDTQYF | TGCGCCAGCAGCCTCACTAAGTGGCAGGCACCCACAGATACGCAGTATTTT
TRBJ1-4 | few | . | TRBV20-1 | CSARGGELTNEKLFF | TGCAGTGCTAGGGGTGGGGAACTTACTAATGAAAAACTGTTTTTT
TRBJ2-1 | few | . | TRBV3-1 | CASSQDRGSLYNEQFF | TGTGCCAGCAGCCAAGATCGGGGGTCCCTATACAATGAGCAGTTCTTC
TRBJ2-5 | . | . | TRBV5-1 | CASSLGPTETQYF | TGCGCCAGCAGCTTGGGACCAACGGAGACCCAGTACTTC
TRBJ2-2 | many | . | TRBV27 | CASSSTGVNTGELFF | TGTGCCAGCAGTTCGACAGGAGTAAACACCGGGGAGCTGTTTTTT
TRBJ1-4 | . | . | TRBV25-1 | CASSEGANEKLFF | TGTGCCAGCAGTGAGGGGGCGAATGAAAAACTGTTTTTT
TRBJ2-1 | . | TRBD2 | TRBV12-3/TRBV12-4 | CASSYTSGGNNEQFF | TGTGCCAGCAGTTACACTAGCGGGGGCAACAATGAGCAGTTCTTC
TRBJ2-1 | many | TRBD2 | TRBV15 | CATSAGTSVSFEQFF | TGTGCCACCAGCGCCGGGACTAGCGTCTCCTTTGAGCAGTTCTTC
TRBJ1-5 | many | . | TRBV12-3/TRBV12-4 | CASGRRQGSNQPQHF | TGTGCCAGCGGCCGACGCCAGGGTAGCAATCAGCCCCAGCATTTT
TRBJ1-1 | many | . | TRBV20-1 | CSANAGPDTEAFF | TGCAGTGCTAATGCGGGGCCGGACACTGAAGCTTTCTTT
TRBJ1-1 | . | . | TRBV20-1 | CSAKKTGENTEAFF | TGCAGTGCTAAAAAGACAGGCGAGAACACTGAAGCTTTCTTT
TRBJ2-1 | . | TRBD1 | TRBV5-1 | CASSRRDSHNEQFF | TGCGCCAGCAGCCGCCGGGACAGCCACAATGAGCAGTTCTTC
TRBJ2-7 | few | . | TRBV13 | CASSPKTSDGYEQYF | TGTGCCAGCAGCCCTAAGACGTCCGACGGCTACGAGCAGTACTTC
TRBJ2-6 | . | . | TRBV29-1 | CSVDYGGANVLTF | TGCAGCGTTGATTACGGTGGGGCCAACGTCCTGACTTTC
TRBJ2-5 | . | TRBD2 | TRBV7-6 | CASRTGTSNQETQYF | TGTGCCAGCCGGACGGGGACTAGCAACCAAGAGACCCAGTACTTC
TRBJ2-7 | few | TRBD2 | TRBV20-1 | CSARTREGVGEQYF | TGCAGTGCTAGAACCCGGGAGGGAGTCGGCGAGCAGTACTTC
TRBJ1-3 | many | . | TRBV18 | CASSPATTGNTIYF | TGTGCCAGCTCACCAGCGACGACTGGAAACACCATATATTTT
TRBJ1-2 | . | . | TRBV7-8 | CASSSGTLFFYGYTF | TGTGCCAGCAGCTCCGGGACCCTGTTTTTTTATGGCTACACCTTC
TRBJ2-1 | many | . | TRBV5-1 | CASSRPDNEQFF | TGCGCCAGCAGCCGGCCCGACAATGAGCAGTTCTTC
TRBJ2-7 | many | TRBD2 | TRBV2 | CASSEAPSGGAYEQYF | TGTGCCAGCAGTGAAGCCCCAAGCGGGGGGGCCTACGAGCAGTACTTC
TRBJ2-3 | few | TRBD2 | TRBV6-5 | CASSYPASGGSDTQYF | TGTGCCAGCAGTTACCCGGCTAGCGGGGGTTCGGATACGCAGTATTTT
TRBJ1-1 | . | . | TRBV4-3 | CASSQGVNTEAFF | TGCGCCAGCAGCCAGGGGGTGAACACTGAAGCTTTCTTT
TRBJ1-4 | . | . | TRBV10-1 | CASSPKQTTNEKLFF | TGCGCCAGCAGTCCCAAACAGACAACTAATGAAAAACTGTTTTTT
TRBJ2-1 | . | TRBD2 | TRBV20-1 | CSAKTTSGSGNEQFF | TGCAGTGCCAAAACTACTAGCGGGAGTGGCAATGAGCAGTTCTTC
TRBJ2-5 | . | TRBD2 | TRBV6-2/TRBV6-3 | CASSYSSRASGRKAETQYF | TGTGCCAGCAGTTACTCGTCTCGGGCTAGCGGGAGGAAAGCGGAGACCCAGTACTTC
TRBJ2-3 | few | TRBD2 | TRBV6-1 | CASSQTLAGGPDTQYF | TGTGCCAGCAGTCAGACCCTAGCGGGAGGGCCAGATACGCAGTATTTT
TRBJ2-1 | many | . | TRBV19 | CASSWGRSNNEQFF | TGTGCCAGTAGTTGGGGACGCAGCAACAATGAGCAGTTCTTC
TRBJ2-1 | few | . | TRBV11-2 | CASSFSPALENEQFF | TGTGCCAGCAGCTTTTCACCTGCACTCGAAAATGAGCAGTTCTTC
TRBJ2-1 | few | . | TRBV12-3/TRBV12-4 | CASSPRGPRSNNEQFF | TGTGCCAGCAGTCCCCGGGGCCCAAGGTCCAACAATGAGCAGTTCTTC
TRBJ1-2 | . | . | TRBV20-1 | CSARDPSNYGYTF | TGCAGTGCTAGAGATCCGTCTAACTATGGCTACACCTTC
TRBJ2-1 | . | . | TRBV29-1 | CSVEDRGRLYQQFF | TGCAGCGTTGAAGATCGAGGCAGGTTGTATCAGCAGTTCTTC
TRBJ2-2 | few | . | TRBV24-1 | CATSDPWNTGELFF | TGTGCCACCAGTGACCCGTGGAACACCGGGGAGCTGTTTTTT
TRBJ2-2 | few | TRBD1 | TRBV6-1 | CAISGGYTGELFF | TGTGCTATATCAGGGGGTTACACCGGGGAGCTGTTTTTT
TRBJ2-7 | . | TRBD2 | TRBV11-2 | CASSLFASGTYEQYF | TGTGCCAGCAGCTTATTCGCTAGCGGGACCTACGAGCAGTACTTC
TRBJ2-1 | . | . | TRBV15 | CATSRGSHYNEQFF | TGTGCCACCAGCAGGGGTTCTCACTACAATGAGCAGTTCTTC
TRBJ1-1 | . | . | TRBV18 | CASSPQWVGANTEAFF | TGTGCCAGCTCACCACAGTGGGTAGGGGCGAACACTGAAGCTTTCTTT
TRBJ2-2 | many | . | TRBV12-3/TRBV12-4 | CASSKWVGELFF | TGTGCCAGCAGTAAATGGGTCGGGGAGCTGTTTTTT
TRBJ2-2 | . | TRBD1 | TRBV2 | CASSAFTGGGSGELFF | TGTGCCAGCAGTGCATTTACAGGGGGCGGAAGCGGGGAGCTGTTTTTT
TRBJ2-7 | many | TRBD2 | TRBV5-1 | CASSWLGLAAEQYF | TGCGCCAGCAGCTGGTTGGGACTAGCGGCCGAGCAGTACTTC
TRBJ1-2 | . | . | TRBV5-6 | CASSRRGSLVYGYTF | TGTGCCAGCAGCCGCAGAGGGTCCCTGGTCTATGGCTACACCTTC
TRBJ2-7 | few | . | TRBV7-2 | CASSLAGLSAYEQYF | TGTGCCAGCAGCTTAGCAGGGCTAAGCGCCTACGAGCAGTACTTC
TRBJ2-3 | . | TRBD2 | TRBV18 | CASSPPRLAGTDTQYF | TGTGCCAGCTCACCACCTCGACTAGCGGGAACAGATACGCAGTATTTT
TRBJ1-1 | many | . | TRBV21-1 | CASSNGTGENTEAFF | TGTGCCAGCAGCAACGGGACAGGGGAGAACACTGAAGCTTTCTTT
TRBJ2-1 | few | . | TRBV21-1 | CASSNPRLGNEQFF | TGTGCCAGCAGCAACCCGCGGTTGGGCAATGAGCAGTTCTTC
TRBJ1-5 | many | . | TRBV14 | CASSPLKGVHSNQPQHF | TGTGCCAGCAGCCCACTAAAAGGCGTCCATAGCAATCAGCCCCAGCATTTT
TRBJ2-2 | few | . | TRBV2 | CASRGQRNTGELFF | TGTGCCAGCAGAGGACAGCGCAACACCGGGGAGCTGTTTTTT
TRBJ1-1 | . | TRBD1 | TRBV20-1 | CSAREGTGRPEAFF | TGCAGTGCTAGAGAGGGGACAGGGAGGCCTGAAGCTTTCTTT